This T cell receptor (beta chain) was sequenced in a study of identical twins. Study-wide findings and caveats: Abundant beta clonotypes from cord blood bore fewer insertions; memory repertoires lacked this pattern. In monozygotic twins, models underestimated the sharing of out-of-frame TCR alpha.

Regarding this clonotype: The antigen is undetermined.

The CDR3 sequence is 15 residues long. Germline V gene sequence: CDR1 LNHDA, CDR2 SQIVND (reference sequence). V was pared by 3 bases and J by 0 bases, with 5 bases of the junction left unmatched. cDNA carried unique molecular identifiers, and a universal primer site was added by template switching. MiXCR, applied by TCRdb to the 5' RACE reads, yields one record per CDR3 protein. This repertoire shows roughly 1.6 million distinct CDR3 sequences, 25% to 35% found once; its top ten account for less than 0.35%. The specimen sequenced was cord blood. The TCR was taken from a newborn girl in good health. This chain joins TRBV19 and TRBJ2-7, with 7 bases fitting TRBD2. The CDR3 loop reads CASSISGLVSYEQYF. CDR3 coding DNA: TGTGCCAGTAGTATTTCCGGACTAGTCTCCTACGAGCAGTACTTC.